Listed below are T cell receptor beta chains from one sample, sequenced in a study of T-cell memory formation after mild COVID-19. TCRdb processed the 5' RACE reads anew with MiXCR; each CDR3 protein has one entry. The sample includes about 350,000 distinct CDR3 sequences, 25% to 30% of them seen just once. Sequenced input: PBMCs or a T cell subset sorted from them (not recorded which). The receptors originated from an adult woman who had mild COVID-19 (a few samples of this study predate the infection). Cell type and time point are not known. The CDR3 runs from the conserved cysteine through the conserved F or W. The order of the fields is CDR3 DNA, CDR3 protein, V gene, D gene, clone size, J gene. A D gene is named only where the DNA matches it firmly. Clone size, where shown, is once, few, many, or a class for clones that have expanded.

CDR3 DNA: TGCAGTGCTAGAGTGTCGCGGGACTCCTACAATGAGCAGTTCTTC
CDR3 protein: CSARVSRDSYNEQFF
V gene: TRBV20-1
D gene: NA
clone size: few
J gene: TRBJ2-1

CDR3 DNA: TGTGCCATCCCACAATTTAGCGGGAACACCGGGGAGCTGTTTTTT
CDR3 protein: CAIPQFSGNTGELFF
V gene: TRBV11-3
D gene: NA
clone size: few
J gene: TRBJ2-2

CDR3 DNA: TGCAGTGCTAGAACGACGGAATTTGAAGCTTTCTTT
CDR3 protein: CSARTTEFEAFF
V gene: TRBV20-1
D gene: NA
clone size: once
J gene: TRBJ1-1

CDR3 DNA: TGTGCCAGCAGTGATCCCCTTCCCCCTCTTCACGAGCAGTACTTC
CDR3 protein: CASSDPLPPLHEQYF
V gene: TRBV25-1
D gene: NA
clone size: many
J gene: TRBJ2-7

CDR3 DNA: TGTGCCAGCAGCTTAGCGGACAGGGGCGTTCATGGCTACACCTTC
CDR3 protein: CASSLADRGVHGYTF
V gene: TRBV7-9
D gene: TRBD1
clone size: NA
J gene: TRBJ1-2

CDR3 DNA: TGTGCCAGCAGCTCACACGGACCGGAGGAGCTGTTTTTT
CDR3 protein: CASSSHGPEELFF
V gene: TRBV7-9
D gene: NA
clone size: NA
J gene: TRBJ2-2

CDR3 DNA: TGTGCCAGCAGCATCTCTTGGACAGGGGGCACTGAAGCTTTCTTT
CDR3 protein: CASSISWTGGTEAFF
V gene: TRBV9
D gene: TRBD1
clone size: NA
J gene: TRBJ1-1

CDR3 DNA: TGTGCCAGCAGCTTAGTGTCCGGGAGATCCGCCGGGGAGCTGTTTTTT
CDR3 protein: CASSLVSGRSAGELFF
V gene: TRBV7-6
D gene: NA
clone size: NA
J gene: TRBJ2-2

CDR3 DNA: TGCAGCGTTGTTAGGAGGGAGACCTACAATGAGCAGTTCTTC
CDR3 protein: CSVVRRETYNEQFF
V gene: TRBV29-1
D gene: NA
clone size: NA
J gene: TRBJ2-1

CDR3 DNA: TGTGCCAGCAGCCAAGACGATCGATCATACGAGCAGTACTTC
CDR3 protein: CASSQDDRSYEQYF
V gene: TRBV4-2
D gene: NA
clone size: NA
J gene: TRBJ2-7

CDR3 DNA: TGCGCCAGCAGCCAGATCGGTTCCTACGAGCAGTACTTC
CDR3 protein: CASSQIGSYEQYF
V gene: TRBV4-3
D gene: NA
clone size: few
J gene: TRBJ2-7

CDR3 DNA: TGTGCCAGCAGCCAGATTGGGGACAGCCAAATCTCCCACGAGCAGTACTTC
CDR3 protein: CASSQIGDSQISHEQYF
V gene: TRBV6-6
D gene: TRBD1
clone size: few
J gene: TRBJ2-7

CDR3 DNA: TGCGCCAGCAGCCAAGAGGGACAGGGAATTTCTGGGGCCAACGTCCTGACTTTC
CDR3 protein: CASSQEGQGISGANVLTF
V gene: TRBV5-1
D gene: TRBD1
clone size: few
J gene: TRBJ2-6

CDR3 DNA: TGTGCCAGCAGTGAAGACTACCGGGGTGAGCAGTTCTTC
CDR3 protein: CASSEDYRGEQFF
V gene: TRBV25-1
D gene: NA
clone size: NA
J gene: TRBJ2-1

CDR3 DNA: TGCGCCAGCAGCCCCAGGGGAGTTGGCACTGAAGCTTTCTTT
CDR3 protein: CASSPRGVGTEAFF
V gene: TRBV4-1
D gene: NA
clone size: NA
J gene: TRBJ1-1

CDR3 DNA: TGTGCCAGCAGCTTGGCGGGGACAGGCGGGGAGCTGTTTTTT
CDR3 protein: CASSLAGTGGELFF
V gene: TRBV7-6
D gene: TRBD1
clone size: few
J gene: TRBJ2-2

CDR3 DNA: TGCGCCAGCAGCTTGGATGCATCCGCGAACACCGGGGAGCTGTTTTTT
CDR3 protein: CASSLDASANTGELFF
V gene: TRBV5-1
D gene: NA
clone size: NA
J gene: TRBJ2-2

CDR3 DNA: TGCGCCAGCAGCAATCAGGGGTCTAGCCCTGTCCAAGAGACCCAGTACTTC
CDR3 protein: CASSNQGSSPVQETQYF
V gene: TRBV5-1
D gene: NA
clone size: few
J gene: TRBJ2-5

CDR3 DNA: TGTGCCAGCAGTTACGGGGGGGTATACAATGAGCAGTTCTTC
CDR3 protein: CASSYGGVYNEQFF
V gene: TRBV6-5
D gene: TRBD2
clone size: few
J gene: TRBJ2-1

CDR3 DNA: TGTGCCAGCAGCCAAGATTACAGCGGGGTGGGCCAGCCCCAGCATTTT
CDR3 protein: CASSQDYSGVGQPQHF
V gene: TRBV4-2
D gene: NA
clone size: few
J gene: TRBJ1-5

CDR3 DNA: TGTGCCAGCGGCTTTAGGGGATCTGAGACCCAGTACTTC
CDR3 protein: CASGFRGSETQYF
V gene: TRBV12-3/TRBV12-4
D gene: NA
clone size: NA
J gene: TRBJ2-5

CDR3 DNA: TGCGCCAGCAGCTTGGCAGAAAATGAGCAGTTCTTC
CDR3 protein: CASSLAENEQFF
V gene: TRBV5-1
D gene: NA
clone size: NA
J gene: TRBJ2-1

CDR3 DNA: TGTGCCACCAGTGACCCCCACAGGGACTATGGCTACACCTTC
CDR3 protein: CATSDPHRDYGYTF
V gene: TRBV24-1
D gene: NA
clone size: NA
J gene: TRBJ1-2

CDR3 DNA: TGCGCCAGCAGCTTGAACGCGGGGGGGTACAATGAGCAGTTCTTC
CDR3 protein: CASSLNAGGYNEQFF
V gene: TRBV5-1
D gene: TRBD2
clone size: NA
J gene: TRBJ2-1

CDR3 DNA: TGCGCCAGCAGCTTGAGGAGCGGGACCTCCCACGAGCAGTACTTC
CDR3 protein: CASSLRSGTSHEQYF
V gene: TRBV5-1
D gene: TRBD2
clone size: NA
J gene: TRBJ2-7

CDR3 DNA: TGTGCCAGCACCCCCCGCACACTGAGGATCTCCTCTGGGGCCAACGTCCTGACTTTC
CDR3 protein: CASTPRTLRISSGANVLTF
V gene: TRBV12-3/TRBV12-4
D gene: NA
clone size: NA
J gene: TRBJ2-6

CDR3 DNA: TGCAGTGCGAAGGACAGGGCCAACTATGGCTACACCTTC
CDR3 protein: CSAKDRANYGYTF
V gene: TRBV20-1
D gene: TRBD1
clone size: once
J gene: TRBJ1-2

CDR3 DNA: TGTGCCACCAGTCCGGGATCGTGGTACGAGCAGTACTTC
CDR3 protein: CATSPGSWYEQYF
V gene: TRBV15
D gene: NA
clone size: NA
J gene: TRBJ2-7

CDR3 DNA: TGTGCCAGCGGGTACGGGAGGGGGCAGGAGACCCAGTACTTC
CDR3 protein: CASGYGRGQETQYF
V gene: TRBV6-6
D gene: NA
clone size: many
J gene: TRBJ2-5

CDR3 DNA: TGCATTGCGATAAGCTCCTACGAGCAGTACTTC
CDR3 protein: CIAISSYEQYF
V gene: TRBV20-1
D gene: NA
clone size: NA
J gene: TRBJ2-7

CDR3 DNA: TGTGCCAGCAGCAAAGTGAGGCTCAGGGGAACTGGGGCCAACGTCCTGACTTTC
CDR3 protein: CASSKVRLRGTGANVLTF
V gene: TRBV21-1
D gene: NA
clone size: NA
J gene: TRBJ2-6

CDR3 DNA: TGTGCCAGCAGCTTAGGGGTAGCGGGAGGGCCATATACGCAGTATTTT
CDR3 protein: CASSLGVAGGPYTQYF
V gene: TRBV7-2
D gene: TRBD2
clone size: few
J gene: TRBJ2-3

CDR3 DNA: TGTGCCAGCAGTCCCTCGGGGAGGGGGCCGGGAAACACCATATATTTT
CDR3 protein: CASSPSGRGPGNTIYF
V gene: TRBV12-3/TRBV12-4
D gene: TRBD1
clone size: NA
J gene: TRBJ1-3